A selection of T cell receptor beta chains follows, all from one sample in a study of shared clonotypes between healthy human individuals. TCRdb's table, derived via immunoSEQ multiplex PCR, lists solely in-frame clones and lacks some. The sample consists of approximately 1.9 million clones, around 93% of them appearing once. Source material: naive CD8+ T cells from PBMCs. All receptors derive from a man aged 18 to 30 in good health. Some clones in this sample may be carry-over from other donors' samples. Both conserved end residues are part of each CDR3. D genes are given only for firm matches.

D	J	V	CDR3	DNA
TRBD1	TRBJ1-2	TRBV4-3	CASSQERDRGTGYGYTF	TGCGCCAGCAGCCAAGAACGGGACAGGGGAACGGGCTATGGCTACACCTTC
.	TRBJ2-7	TRBV5-4	CASSLGVIQYPSYEQYF	TGTGCCAGCAGCTTGGGGGTAATTCAATACCCCAGCTACGAGCAGTACTTC
TRBD1	TRBJ2-7	TRBV11-2	CASSLRQGYEQYF	TGTGCCAGCAGCTTAAGACAGGGCTACGAGCAGTACTTC
TRBD1	TRBJ2-2	TRBV30	CAWSMGTGWGGELFF	TGTGCCTGGAGTATGGGGACAGGGTGGGGCGGGGAGCTGTTTTTT
.	TRBJ1-3	TRBV10-3	CAISRREEGNTIYF	TGTGCCATCAGCCGACGGGAGGAAGGAAACACCATATATTTT
.	TRBJ1-1	TRBV6-5	CASSFRTGAAHTEAFF	TGTGCCAGCAGTTTCCGGACCGGGGCGGCGCACACTGAAGCTTTCTTT
TRBD1	TRBJ1-2	TRBV27	CASSMTGEEYGYTF	TGTGCCAGCAGCATGACAGGGGAGGAATATGGCTACACCTTC
.	TRBJ2-7	TRBV5-5	CASSLKGPLLYEQYF	TGTGCCAGCAGCTTAAAGGGGCCGCTCCTCTACGAGCAGTACTTC
.	TRBJ2-1	TRBV7-9	CASSPRTAGEQFF	TGTGCCAGCAGCCCCCGGACAGCGGGGGAGCAGTTCTTC
.	TRBJ2-5	TRBV19	CASSIYGLGETQYF	TGTGCCAGTAGTATTTACGGGTTGGGAGAGACCCAGTACTTC